This TCR beta chain was observed in a study of T cell responses to AZD1222 COVID-19 vaccine. About this clone: Its antigen is as yet unknown.

V lost 0 bases and J 3 bases, leaving 12 bases between the germline ends. Per germline, CDR1 MGHRA and CDR2 YSYEKL. The CDR3 is 16 amino acids. Second doses at about 4 or about 12 weeks were pooled. Sequencing used immunoSEQ multiplex PCR; TCRdb keeps in-frame clones, though not all of them. This sample has some 100,000 clones, with 80% to 95% found just once. Study outcomes and limitations: At 160-218 and 743-854, vaccine-associated CD4 TCRs were dominant, and they spanned spike. Regions left unmutated in variants are reportedly the target of nearly half of spike-specific TCRs.

This sequence was found in an adult who received the AZD1222 COVID-19 vaccine. Sequences were derived from peripheral blood, sampled 28 days after the second AZD1222 dose. J is TRBJ1-5 and V is TRBV4-1; D ambiguous. CDR3 in amino acids: CASSQEAPANNQPQHF. The CDR3 bases are TGCGCCAGCAGCCAAGAAGCCCCAGCAAACAATCAGCCCCAGCATTTT.